The subject of this entry is one TCR beta chain. Its antigen is still unknown. This entry is derived from a study of somatic mutations in cytotoxic T cells in rheumatoid arthritis. Background on the study: After diagnosis, patient blood (30 ml EDTA) was drawn right away, before any treatment was given. Selected T-cell populations stained with V beta antibodies were isolated by flow sorting to nearly 100% purity; these included V beta1+ cells subjected to TCRB sequencing.

Profiled with immunoSEQ multiplex PCR; TCRdb holds only in-frame clones, not every one. The table lists about 16,000 clones, approximately 75% of them singletons. Germline CDR1 is MRHNA and CDR2 is SNTAGT. This CDR3 has 14 amino acids. With 0 bases removed from V and 0 bases from J, the gap between germline ends came to 2 bases. Study-level points and caveats: The identity of the antigens targeted by the expanded CD8+ clones remained unknown.

Isolation of CD4+ and CD8+ cells used positive magnetic bead selection, with purity checked by flow cytometry. V usage is TRBV6-4 and J usage is TRBJ2-2; D is undetermined. Material: CD8+ T cells sorted from blood. The TCR sequence derives from an adult with rheumatoid arthritis. The CDR3: CASSDSTNTGELFF. The CDR3 DNA sequence: TGTGCCAGCAGTGACTCAACGAACACCGGGGAGCTGTTTTTT.